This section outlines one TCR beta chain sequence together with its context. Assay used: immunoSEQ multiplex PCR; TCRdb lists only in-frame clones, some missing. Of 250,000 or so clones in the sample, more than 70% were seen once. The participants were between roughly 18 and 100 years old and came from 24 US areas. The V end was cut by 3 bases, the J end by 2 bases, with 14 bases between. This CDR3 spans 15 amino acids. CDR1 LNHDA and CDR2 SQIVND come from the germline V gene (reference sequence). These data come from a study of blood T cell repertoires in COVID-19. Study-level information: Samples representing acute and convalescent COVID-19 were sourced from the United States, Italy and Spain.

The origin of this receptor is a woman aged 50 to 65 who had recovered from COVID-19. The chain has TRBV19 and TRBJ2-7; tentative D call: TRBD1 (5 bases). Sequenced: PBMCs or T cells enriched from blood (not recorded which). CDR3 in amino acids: CASSMVARAPYEQYF. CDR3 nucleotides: TGTGCCAGTAGTATGGTAGCCAGGGCCCCCTACGAGCAGTACTTC.